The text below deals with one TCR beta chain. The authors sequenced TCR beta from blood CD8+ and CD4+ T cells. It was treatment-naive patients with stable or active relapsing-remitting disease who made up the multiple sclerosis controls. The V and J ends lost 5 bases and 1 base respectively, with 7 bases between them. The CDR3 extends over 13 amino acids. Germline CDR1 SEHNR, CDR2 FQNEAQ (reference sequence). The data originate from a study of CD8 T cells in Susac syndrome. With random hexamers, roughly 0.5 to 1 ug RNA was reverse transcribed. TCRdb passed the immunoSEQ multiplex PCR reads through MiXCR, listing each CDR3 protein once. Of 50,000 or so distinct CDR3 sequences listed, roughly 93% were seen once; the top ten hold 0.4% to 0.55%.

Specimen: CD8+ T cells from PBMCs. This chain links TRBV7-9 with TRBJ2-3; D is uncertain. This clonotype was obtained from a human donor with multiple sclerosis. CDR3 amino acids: CASSPRGTDTQYF. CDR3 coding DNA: TGTGCCAGCAGCCCAAGGGGCACAGATACGCAGTATTTT.